A single T cell receptor (beta chain) is shown here with its context. The antigen it recognizes is unknown. Per-base qualities were not stored, and no clone one base away is much larger. The data derive from a study of T cell responses to AZD1222 COVID-19 vaccine (dated by TCRdb to about 2021). At the level of the whole study: TCR sequencing covered 230 to 250 trial participants: about 210 given two doses of AZD1222 and 26 given two doses of MenACWY control vaccine. Trial participants were enrolled by age into 18-55, 56-69 and 70-plus year subgroups, with roughly 160, 29 and 62 TCR-sequenced participants respectively. Overall results and qualifications from the work: Reportedly, close to half of the unique spike-specific TCRs recognized epitopes lying outside the regions that are mutated in the B.1.351 and B.1.1.7 variants. CD4 TCRs associated with the vaccine covered the entire spike protein, and the dominant responses were in regions 160-218 and 743-854. Spike-specific TCR breadth and depth rose significantly after two AZD1222 doses compared with day 0 and with MenACWY recipients. Because no day 14 peak-response samples were available, repertoires were characterized only after the peak T cell response. Participants were mostly white British, with more females than males. The authors suggested clonal diversity may have been underestimated. In the small 56-69-year group, the increase in depth fell short of significance, most likely because of low power. Conclusions about previously exposed vaccinees are limited because only 6 or 7 AZD1222 recipients were SARS-CoV-2 seropositive at baseline.

The CDR3 regions of human TCRbeta chains were analyzed by immunosequencing. The authors' pipeline ran thus. Repertoire TCRs were checked for matches against a reference library of SARS-CoV-2-specific TCRs that had been generated using the MIRA antigen-specificity platform. Breadth was defined as the fraction of unique TCRs that were SARS-CoV-2-associated. Depth was defined as the fraction of total T cells that were SARS-CoV-2-associated. Using the MIRA data, each spike-specific TCR was mapped to the spike region that the TCR reacts to and placed in a CD4 or CD8 class. Log10-transformed breadth and depth values were compared by one-way ANOVA with Sidak's multiple comparisons tests. TCRdb took this table from immuneACCESS and kept in-frame rearrangements with V and J called. Such tables lack part of the clones; where checked against another copy, unresolved V genes explain under half of the gap, and the rest is unexplained. The V and J calls and clone size come from that table; D and trimming were worked out from the DNA. Counted in this sample were 90,000 to 140,000 clones; 85% to 90% of them appeared once. 35% to 50% of the sample goes to the ten largest clones.

The time point label on this specimen signifies: about 28 days (+/-7) after the second vaccine dose. AZD1222 recipients whose second dose came at about 4 weeks and those whose second dose came at about 12 weeks were combined into one group, since spike-specific TCR depth and breadth did not differ between the two schedules. Samples from vaccinated people were obtained from the UK trials COV001 and COV002, which included a single-blind randomized controlled phase 2/3 trial of AZD1222 (ChAdOx1 nCoV-19) in healthy adults. For TCRbeta chain sequencing, PBMC samples from trial participants were taken at day 0 and at day 28 after the second dose. The CDR3 contains 12 residues, cysteine and phenylalanine counted. The retained sequence is limited to the CDR3, 36 bases, with the frame set at the first base. The germline V gene specifies MDHEN as CDR1 and SYDVKM as CDR2. Between the V and J ends, shortened by 5 bases and 5 bases respectively, the junction contains 9 bases.

The chain uses TRBV28 and TRBJ1-1, with no reliable assignment of the D segment. This TCR derives from an adult who received the AZD1222 COVID-19 vaccine. This specimen was peripheral blood, taken 28 days after the second AZD1222 dose. The sequenced DNA is TGTGCCAGCAGTCCTGCGAGGACTGAAGCTTTCTTT. This codes for CASSPARTEAFF.